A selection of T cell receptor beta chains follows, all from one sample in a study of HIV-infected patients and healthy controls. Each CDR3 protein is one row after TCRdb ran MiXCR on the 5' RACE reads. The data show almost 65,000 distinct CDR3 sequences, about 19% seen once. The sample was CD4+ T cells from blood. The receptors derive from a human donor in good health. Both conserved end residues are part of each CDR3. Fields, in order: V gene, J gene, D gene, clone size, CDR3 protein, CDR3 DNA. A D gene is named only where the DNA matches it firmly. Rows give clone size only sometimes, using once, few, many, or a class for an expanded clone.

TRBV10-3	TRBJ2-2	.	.	CAIMVWGTGELFF	TGTGCCATCATGGTCTGGGGCACCGGGGAGCTGTTTTTT
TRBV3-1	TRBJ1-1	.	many	CASSHRTGSKNTEAFF	TGTGCCAGCAGCCACAGGACGGGGAGTAAGAACACTGAAGCTTTCTTT
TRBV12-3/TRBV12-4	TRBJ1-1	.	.	CASSATGYNTEAFF	TGTGCCAGCAGTGCCACAGGGTATAATACAGAAGCTTTCTTT
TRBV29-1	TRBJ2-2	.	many	CSVQGNGELFF	TGCAGCGTACAGGGTAACGGGGAGCTGTTTTTT
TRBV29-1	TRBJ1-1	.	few	CSVENQGNTEAFF	TGCAGCGTTGAAAACCAGGGTAACACTGAAGCTTTCTTT
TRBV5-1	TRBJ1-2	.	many	CASSEAGGINYGYTF	TGCGCCAGCAGCGAGGCTGGTGGGATCAACTATGGCTACACCTTC
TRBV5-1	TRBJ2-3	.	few	CASSSGDTQYF	TGCGCCAGCAGCTCGGGGGATACGCAGTATTTT
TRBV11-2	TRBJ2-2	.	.	CASSLGIGTGELFF	TGTGCCAGCAGCTTAGGAATAGGAACCGGGGAGCTGTTTTTT
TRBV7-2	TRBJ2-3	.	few	CASSRTATSTDTQYF	TGTGCCAGCAGCCGGACAGCTACTAGCACAGATACGCAGTATTTT
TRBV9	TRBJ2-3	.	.	CASSVVSGGTDTQYF	TGTGCCAGCAGCGTAGTGTCAGGGGGCACAGATACGCAGTATTTT
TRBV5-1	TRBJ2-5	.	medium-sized	CASSEGVQGQETQYF	TGCGCCAGCAGCGAGGGGGTGCAGGGGCAAGAGACCCAGTACTTC
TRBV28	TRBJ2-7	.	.	CASSSGGTYLTYEQYF	TGTGCCAGCAGCTCGGGCGGGACTTACCTGACCTACGAGCAGTACTTC
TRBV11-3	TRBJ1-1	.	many	CASSFQGGERAFF	TGTGCCAGCAGCTTTCAGGGAGGAGAAAGAGCTTTCTTT
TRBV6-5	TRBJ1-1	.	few	CASSYSSGSTEAFF	TGTGCCAGCAGTTACTCCTCCGGGAGTACTGAAGCTTTCTTT
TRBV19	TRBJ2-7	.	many	CASSIRQDFSYEQYF	TGTGCCAGTAGTATCAGACAGGACTTCTCCTACGAGCAGTACTTC
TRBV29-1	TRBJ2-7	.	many	CSATRGFYEQYF	TGCAGCGCCACTCGGGGCTTTTACGAGCAGTACTTC
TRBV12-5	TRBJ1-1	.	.	CASGLVLSEAFF	TGTGCTAGTGGTTTGGTACTTTCGGAAGCTTTCTTT
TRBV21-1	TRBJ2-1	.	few	CASSKTPASGAYNEQFF	TGTGCCAGCAGCAAAACCCCGGCAAGCGGGGCCTACAATGAGCAGTTCTTC
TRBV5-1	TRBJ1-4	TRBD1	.	CASSLLGTATNEKLFF	TGCGCCAGCAGCTTGTTGGGGACAGCAACTAATGAAAAACTGTTTTTT
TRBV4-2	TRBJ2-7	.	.	CASSQAEGPYEQYF	TGTGCCAGCAGCCAAGCGGAGGGCCCCTACGAGCAGTACTTC
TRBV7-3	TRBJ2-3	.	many	CASSFGRTDTQYF	TGTGCCAGCAGCTTCGGTAGAACAGATACGCAGTATTTT
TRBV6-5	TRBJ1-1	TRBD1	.	CASRRTGKNTEAFF	TGTGCCAGCAGGAGGACAGGGAAGAACACTGAAGCTTTCTTT
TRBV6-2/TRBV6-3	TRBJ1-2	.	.	CASSYSGRDGGYTF	TGTGCCAGCAGTTACTCAGGCCGGGATGGGGGCTACACCTTC
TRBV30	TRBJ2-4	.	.	CACIGVAKNIQYF	TGTGCCTGTATTGGGGTAGCCAAAAACATTCAGTACTTC
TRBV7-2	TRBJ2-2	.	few	CASSLAVGPTGELFF	TGTGCCAGCAGCTTAGCGGTCGGGCCTACCGGGGAGCTGTTTTTT
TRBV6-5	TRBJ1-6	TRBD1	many	CASRPGQGIYMNSPLHF	TGTGCCAGCAGACCCGGACAGGGAATATATATGAATTCACCCCTCCACTTT
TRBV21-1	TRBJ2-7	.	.	CASTKYGYEQYF	TGTGCCAGCACCAAGTACGGCTACGAGCAGTACTTC
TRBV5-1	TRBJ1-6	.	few	CASSFAVGQGPLHF	TGCGCCAGCAGCTTTGCCGTGGGGCAGGGACCCCTCCACTTT
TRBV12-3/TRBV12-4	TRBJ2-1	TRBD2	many	CASSPTSGNKGEQFF	TGTGCCAGCAGTCCCACTAGCGGGAATAAGGGTGAGCAGTTCTTC
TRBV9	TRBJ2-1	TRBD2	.	CASSVVAGGSGEQFF	TGTGCCAGCAGCGTAGTAGCGGGAGGGTCTGGTGAGCAGTTCTTC
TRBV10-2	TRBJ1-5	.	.	CASSDYPRGEASQPQHF	TGCGCCAGCAGTGATTACCCTCGGGGAGAGGCGAGTCAGCCCCAGCATTTT
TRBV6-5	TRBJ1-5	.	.	CASSGVGGFLPQHF	TGTGCCAGCAGTGGGGTTGGGGGCTTCCTGCCCCAGCATTTT
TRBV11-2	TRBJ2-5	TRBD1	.	CASRRGQGAETQYF	TGTGCCAGCAGACGTGGACAGGGGGCGGAGACCCAGTACTTC
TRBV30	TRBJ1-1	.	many	CAWKRLTGNTEAFF	TGTGCCTGGAAAAGGCTTACAGGGAACACTGAAGCTTTCTTT
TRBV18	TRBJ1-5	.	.	CASSPQWDQPQHF	TGTGCCAGCTCACCACAGTGGGATCAGCCCCAGCATTTT
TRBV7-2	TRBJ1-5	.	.	CASSLISNQPQHF	TGTGCCAGCAGCTTGATTAGCAATCAGCCCCAGCATTTT
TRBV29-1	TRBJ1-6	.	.	CSVGGGRGPNSPLHF	TGCAGCGTTGGGGGAGGCAGGGGTCCGAATTCACCCCTCCACTTT
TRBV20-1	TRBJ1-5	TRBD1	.	CSARGSGRGNQPQHF	TGCAGTGCTAGAGGGTCCGGCAGGGGGAATCAGCCCCAGCATTTT
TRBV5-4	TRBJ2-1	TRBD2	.	CASSLGQRGLYNEQFF	TGTGCCAGCAGCTTGGGGCAGCGGGGGTTGTACAATGAGCAGTTCTTC
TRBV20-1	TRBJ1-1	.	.	CSAPRPGARGGTEAFF	TGCAGTGCGCCCCGTCCAGGGGCCCGGGGCGGCACTGAAGCTTTCTTT
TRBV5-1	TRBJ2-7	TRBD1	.	CASSFGTADSYEQYF	TGCGCCAGCAGCTTCGGGACAGCAGACTCCTACGAGCAGTACTTC
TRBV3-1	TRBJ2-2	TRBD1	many	CASSQYATGQGVGTGELFF	TGTGCCAGCAGCCAATACGCCACAGGACAGGGTGTCGGGACCGGGGAGCTGTTTTTT
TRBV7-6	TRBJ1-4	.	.	CASSPNGPGGVGTNEKLFF	TGTGCCAGCAGCCCTAATGGACCCGGAGGCGTAGGGACTAATGAAAAACTGTTTTTT
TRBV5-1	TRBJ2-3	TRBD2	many	CASSAGQRGAPDTQYF	TGCGCCAGCAGCGCTGGCCAGCGGGGGGCCCCAGATACGCAGTATTTT
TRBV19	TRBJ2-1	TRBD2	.	CASSTTTSGYYNEQFF	TGTGCCAGTAGTACAACGACTAGCGGCTATTACAATGAGCAGTTCTTC
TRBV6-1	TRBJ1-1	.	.	CASTNPTADTEAFF	TGTGCCAGCACGAACCCGACGGCCGACACTGAAGCTTTCTTT
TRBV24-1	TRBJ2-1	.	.	CATSTGSSSYNEQFF	TGTGCCACCAGCACCGGGTCGAGCTCCTACAATGAGCAGTTCTTC
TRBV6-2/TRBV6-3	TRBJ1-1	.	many	CASTSRGGAEAFF	TGTGCCAGCACCAGCAGGGGTGGAGCTGAAGCTTTCTTT
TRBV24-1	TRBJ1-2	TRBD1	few	CATSDFDRDRPYGYTF	TGTGCCACCAGTGATTTCGACCGGGACAGGCCCTATGGCTACACCTTC
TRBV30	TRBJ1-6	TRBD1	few	CAWSLTGYNSPLHF	TGTGCCTGGAGTCTGACAGGGTATAATTCACCCCTCCACTTT
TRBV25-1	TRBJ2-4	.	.	CASSHETGFKNIQYF	TGTGCCAGCAGTCACGAAACAGGCTTCAAAAACATTCAGTACTTC
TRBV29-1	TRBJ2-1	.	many	CSVEREPYNEQFF	TGCAGCGTTGAACGCGAACCTTACAATGAGCAGTTCTTC
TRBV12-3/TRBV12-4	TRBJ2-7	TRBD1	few	CASSSGQGAYEQYF	TGTGCCAGCAGTTCCGGACAGGGGGCTTACGAGCAGTACTTC
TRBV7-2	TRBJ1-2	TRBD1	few	CASSLARAGGWAGGYTF	TGTGCCAGCAGCTTAGCCCGCGCAGGGGGGTGGGCAGGGGGCTACACCTTC
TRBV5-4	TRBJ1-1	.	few	CASSLTAFF	TGTGCCAGCAGCCTAACTGCTTTCTTT
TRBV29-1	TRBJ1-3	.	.	CSVENSGNTIYF	TGCAGCGTTGAAAACTCTGGAAACACCATATATTTT
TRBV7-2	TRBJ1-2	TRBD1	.	CASSPSPDRGAYGYTF	TGTGCCAGCAGCCCGTCCCCGGACAGGGGGGCCTATGGCTACACCTTC
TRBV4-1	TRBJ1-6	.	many	CASSRSGGAGSPLHF	TGCGCCAGCAGTCGATCTGGGGGGGCCGGTTCACCCCTCCACTTT